What follows are 25 T cell receptor beta chains derived from one specimen sequenced in a study of T cells generated in artificial thymic organoids. Reverse primers in the TRAC or TRBC constant regions drove separate semi-nested PCRs for TCRalpha and TCRbeta. Via MiXCR, TCRdb re-called the 5' RACE reads, giving one row per CDR3 protein. The sample consists of roughly 5,100 distinct CDR3 sequences, about 25% of them appearing once. These receptors lack a known antigen. Artificial thymic organoids aggregated human hematopoietic stem and progenitor cells with human DLL1-expressing MS5 murine stromal cells. Residual T cells were removed by FACS sorting CD34+CD3- progenitor cells before seeding the organoids. Sequenced: naive CD8+ T cells grown in artificial thymic organoids from cord blood stem and progenitor cells. Subset reported: CD3+TCRalphabeta+CD8SP T cells; for blood, CD45RO-CCR7+ naive CD8+ T cells. Receptors originate from a human donor who gave cord blood stem cells for thymic organoid culture, a cardiac surgery patient who gave postnatal thymus, or a blood donor (not recorded which).

This clonotype is medium-sized. The chain couples TRBV12-3 or TRBV12-4 to TRBJ2-7, with TRBD1 identical over 7 bases. V was pared by 5 bases and J by 2 bases, with 12 bases of the junction left unmatched. There are 16 residues in the CDR3. CDR3 protein: CASSPLFDRDPYEQYF. Here the CDR3 DNA reads TGTGCCAGCAGTCCGCTCTTTGACAGGGACCCCTACGAGCAGTACTTC.

This chain uses TRBV7-9 with TRBJ2-7; either TRBD1 or TRBD2 may fit D (5 bases each). The germline V and J ends were trimmed by 1 base and 2 bases, with 9 bases remaining between them. CDR1 and CDR2 (germline): SEHNR, FQNEAQ (reference sequence). The CDR3 covers 14 residues. The CDR3 DNA follows: TGTGCCAGCAGCTTAGACAGGAGGCCCTACGAGCAGTACTTC. Translated, it gives CASSLDRRPYEQYF.

The chain uses TRBV20-1 and TRBJ1-1, with D maybe TRBD1 (5 bases). Germline CDR1 is DFQATT and CDR2 is SNEGSKA (reference sequence). The V end was cut by 1 base, the J end by 4 bases, with 10 bases between. The length of the CDR3 is 13 residues. The CDR3 spells CSARGRGSTEAFF. The CDR3 coding sequence is TGCAGTGCTAGAGGAAGGGGAAGCACTGAAGCTTTCTTT.

The chain employs TRBV27 and TRBJ1-1; D call uncertain. V was trimmed by 3 bases and J by 6 bases, leaving 8 bases between them. This CDR3 has 12 amino acids. Germline V CDR1 and CDR2: MNHEY, SMNVEV (reference sequence). CDR3 region: CASSLKEPEAFF. Here the CDR3 DNA reads TGTGCCAGCAGTTTGAAGGAACCTGAAGCTTTCTTT.

This clonotype rates as medium-sized. The V gene is TRBV4-3, the J gene TRBJ2-1; 11 bases are shared with TRBD2. This CDR3 has 16 residues. The trim removed 1 base at V and 7 bases at J, leaving 6 bases unmatched. Germline V gene lookup returns CDR1 LGHNA and CDR2 YSLEER. The CDR3 protein is CASSQGPSGGKNEQFF. The CDR3 DNA reads as TGCGCCAGCAGCCAAGGGCCTAGCGGGGGGAAGAATGAGCAGTTCTTC.

The chain couples TRBV4-3 to TRBJ2-3; 8 nucleotides align to TRBD1. Trimming removed 1 base from V and 1 base from J; junction bases left unmatched: 13. This CDR3 is 19 amino acids long. Germline lookup yields CDR1 LGHNA and CDR2 YSLEER. The CDR3 nucleotides read TGCGCCAGCAGCCAAGGAATTAGGTGCCAACAGGGGGGCACAGATACGCAGTATTTT. Its translation is CASSQGIRCQQGGTDTQYF.

This clonotype rates as medium-sized. The V gene is TRBV12-3 or TRBV12-4, the J gene TRBJ1-5, with 10 bases that match TRBD1. V lost 4 bases to trimming and J lost 5 bases; unmatched junction nucleotides: 2. This CDR3 is built from 14 residues. For the CDR3, the DNA is TGTGCCAGCAGTTCGACAGGGGGCGATCAGCCCCAGCATTTT. This encodes CASSSTGGDQPQHF.

This clonotype has just a few counts. The V call is TRBV19, the J call TRBJ1-5, with TRBD1 matching over 8 bases. Unmatched junction bases numbered 2, after V lost 5 bases and J lost 2 bases. The germline V gene encodes CDR1 LNHDA and CDR2 SQIVND (reference sequence). The CDR3 is made up of 14 amino acids. CDR3 region: CASSGQGCNQPQHF. For the CDR3, the DNA is TGTGCCAGTAGTGGACAGGGATGCAATCAGCCCCAGCATTTT.

This clonotype is labeled as medium-sized (0.01 to 0.1%). This chain links TRBV6-6 with TRBJ2-7; D possibly corresponds to TRBD2 (6 bases). The CDR3 has 15 residues. In germline, CDR1 is MNHNY, CDR2 SVGAGI (reference sequence). Deletions cut 0 bases from V and 3 bases from J, with 12 bases between. The CDR3 region has the DNA TGTGCCAGCAGTTACTCGAGGCTAGCGATCTACGAGCAGTACTTC. This encodes CASSYSRLAIYEQYF.

This clonotype is medium-sized within its sample. This rearrangement joins TRBV28 to TRBJ1-4; 7 nucleotides agree with TRBD1. J was trimmed by 4 bases and V by 5 bases; bases with no gene match: 10. Germline lookup yields CDR1 MDHEN and CDR2 SYDVKM. The CDR3 covers 16 residues. CDR3 sequence: CASSIPGQILNEKLFF. For the CDR3, the DNA is TGTGCCAGCAGTATCCCGGGACAGATCCTTAATGAAAAACTGTTTTTT.

In its sample, this clonotype ranks as medium-sized. The chain recombines TRBV7-6 with TRBJ2-5, with TRBD2 matching over 13 bases. Trimming cost V 4 bases and J 5 bases; bases outside gene matches: 4. The CDR3 consists of 15 residues. Germline CDR1 reads SGHVS; CDR2 reads FNYEAQ. The chain's CDR3 is CASSSLAGGWETQYF. The CDR3 DNA follows: TGTGCCAGCAGCTCACTAGCGGGAGGGTGGGAGACCCAGTACTTC.

V is TRBV5-1 and J is TRBJ1-1; D is unclear. Trimming removed 0 bases from V and 5 bases from J, with 11 bases in between. The CDR3 is 14 amino acids. Germline V gene lookup returns CDR1 SGHRS and CDR2 YFSETQ. Here the CDR3 DNA reads TGCGCCAGCAGCTTGGTTCCGGGCCAGACTGAAGCTTTCTTT. Amino acid sequence: CASSLVPGQTEAFF. Full variable domain (rest looked up from reference TRBV5-1 and TRBJ1-1): KAGVTQTPRYLIKTRGQQVTLSCSPISGHRSVSWYQQTPGQGLQFLFEYFSETQRNKGNFPGRFSGRQFSNSRSEMNVSTLELGDSALYLCASSLVPGQTEAFFGQGTRLTVV.

This clonotype is categorized as medium-sized (0.01 to 0.1%). The chain links TRBV18 to TRBJ1-5, with 7 bases that match TRBD1. The V segment lost 1 base and the J segment 7 bases; nucleotides outside the gene matches: 4. CDR3 size: 14 residues. The germline V gene has CDR1 KGHSH and CDR2 LQKENI. The CDR3 DNA follows: TGTGCCAGCTCACCACTCGGGACAGCCCAGCCCCAGCATTTT. The encoded protein is CASSPLGTAQPQHF.

This clonotype is labeled medium-sized. This chain links TRBV28 with TRBJ2-7; D ambiguous. This CDR3 has 19 amino acids. Looked up from germline, CDR1 is MDHEN and CDR2 is SYDVKM. The V end lost 1 base, the J end lost 4 bases, and 26 bases lay between the germline ends. CDR3 sequence: CASSLFRPSVWAPQYEQYF. The DNA for the CDR3 is TGTGCCAGCAGTTTATTCCGACCCAGCGTTTGGGCCCCTCAGTACGAGCAGTACTTC.

About this clonotype itself: This may arise from a read error, as a much more abundant clone is one base away. The CDR3 here is CASSGPGQGRTDTQYF. The CDR3 bases are TGTGCCTCCAGTGGCCCGGGACAGGGGCGGACAGATACGCAGTATTTT. This chain connects TRBV24-1 to TRBJ2-3; 10 nucleotides match TRBD1. The germline gives CDR1 KGHDR, CDR2 SFDVKD. The CDR3 extends over 16 amino acids.

This clonotype was recorded at least ten times. The chain combines TRBV7-2 with TRBJ2-5; D might be TRBD1 (5 bases). Trimming took off 1 base at V and 4 bases at J, with 10 bases between the two ends. The CDR3 sequence is 14 residues long. The germline V gene has CDR1 SGHTA and CDR2 FQGNSA. The CDR3 region has the DNA TGTGCCAGCAGCTTAGGAGGCAGGGCAGAGACCCAGTACTTC. This encodes CASSLGGRAETQYF.

This clonotype is medium-sized within its sample. This chain joins TRBV7-2 and TRBJ2-7; D possibly corresponds to TRBD1 (6 bases). Trimming cost V 6 bases and J 11 bases, with 11 bases left between them. The germline gives CDR1 SGHTA, CDR2 FQGNSA. CDR3 size: 10 residues. CDR3 amino acids: CASRGTGKYF. The CDR3 nucleotides are TGTGCCAGCAGGGGTACAGGGAAGTACTTC.

This sequence joins TRBV9 and TRBJ2-1, with TRBD2 identical over 7 bases. The CDR3 is 12 amino acids. CDR1 SGDLS and CDR2 YYNGEE come from the germline V gene. V shed 9 bases, J shed 2 bases, and the junction held 2 bases outside the gene matches. CDR3 protein: CATGRPYNEQFF. CDR3 DNA: TGTGCCACCGGGAGGCCCTACAATGAGCAGTTCTTC.

By share, this clonotype ranks as medium-sized. The chain joins TRBV20-1 to TRBJ2-4; a possible D gene is TRBD1 (6 bases). This CDR3 has 17 amino acids. Germline CDR1 is DFQATT and CDR2 is SNEGSKA (reference sequence). V lost 1 base and J lost 1, with 17 bases in between. This CDR3 reads CSARALTGSWAKNIQYF. The CDR3 DNA sequence: TGCAGTGCTAGAGCCCTTACAGGGTCTTGGGCCAAAAACATTCAGTACTTC.

The V gene is TRBV6-1, the J gene TRBJ2-5; 9 nucleotides line up with TRBD1. The J segment lost 2 bases and the V segment lost 6 bases, leaving 10 bases of the junction unmatched. Germline CDR1 and CDR2: MNHNS and SASEGT. The CDR3 contains 16 residues. The CDR3 DNA sequence: TGTGCCAGCAGGGACAGGGGAGGTTGTGGGCAAGAGACCCAGTACTTC. Amino acids: CASRDRGGCGQETQYF.

This clonotype is labeled as medium-sized. CDR3 coding DNA: TGTGCCAGCAGAGCGGGACACTCCTACGAGCAGTACTTC. Translated, it gives CASRAGHSYEQYF. The chain recombines TRBV6-5 with TRBJ2-7; D perhaps matches TRBD2 (7 bases). CDR1 is MNHEY and CDR2 is SVGAGI in the germline V gene. V lost 6 bases and J lost 0, with 9 bases in between. This CDR3 has 13 residues.

By share of the sample, this clonotype is medium-sized. The chain links TRBV28 to TRBJ1-5; D call uncertain. V lost 6 bases to trimming and J lost 9 bases, with 27 bases between them. This CDR3 contains 17 residues. Germline V gene lookup returns CDR1 MDHEN and CDR2 SYDVKM. DNA of the CDR3: TGTGCCAGCAGCCCGTTAGTTTCCCCAAGGAGCCTTGGGCCCCAGCATTTT. It yields the protein CASSPLVSPRSLGPQHF.

This clonotype is medium-sized. This sequence joins TRBV24-1 and TRBJ2-1, with TRBD2 identical over 7 bases. V dropped 6 bases and J dropped 5; count of bases not matched to a gene: 12. Germline loops: CDR1 KGHDR, CDR2 SFDVKD. This CDR3 is 16 amino acids long. CDR3 DNA: TGTGCCACCAGTACGGCGGACTGCCGGGAGGACAATGAGCAGTTCTTC. It codes for CATSTADCREDNEQFF.

To note about this clonotype: A much larger clone is a single base away; this may be a read error. The DNA for the CDR3 is TGCAGTGCTAGAGAGGATAGCGATCAGCCCCAGCATTTT. Amino acid sequence: CSAREDSDQPQHF. The chain recombines TRBV20-1 with TRBJ1-5; D not resolved. Germline V gives CDR1 DFQATT, CDR2 SNEGSKA (reference sequence). This CDR3 spans 13 amino acids.

About this clonotype: A much larger clone sits a single nucleotide away, making a read error possible. V is TRBV28 and J is TRBJ2-7; D possibly matches TRBD1 or TRBD2 (5 bases each). This CDR3 is built from 14 residues. CDR1 is MDHEN, CDR2 SYDVKM, per germline. CDR3 protein: CAGRVRGPPYEQYF. As DNA, the CDR3 is TGTGCCGGCAGGGTAAGGGGACCGCCCTACGAGCAGTACTTC.